Listed below are T cell receptor beta chains from one sample, sequenced in a study of T cell repertoires in cytomegalovirus infection. These receptors' antigens are unknown. TCRdb reanalysed the reads using MiXCR and keeps one entry per CDR3 protein. The sample shows 900,000 to 950,000 distinct CDR3 sequences, around a third of them seen only once. The sample in question was cultured CD8+ T cells from PBMCs, obtained from culture after CMV antigen stimulation. Every receptor here comes from a human donor in good health (CMV status not recorded). Some clones in this sample may be carry-over from other donors' samples. CDR3s include the opening cysteine and the closing phenylalanine or tryptophan. D genes are given only for firm matches. The size field is filled for only some rows; it gives once, few, many or a size class.

d_call	v_call	clone_size	j_call	cdr3_aa	cdr3_nt
.	TRBV4-1	.	TRBJ2-5	CASSQDVMGQMTQYF	TGCGCCAGCAGCCAAGATGTTATGGGCCAGATGACCCAGTACTTC
.	TRBV4-2	few	TRBJ2-2	CASSQERGNTGELFF	TGTGCCAGCAGCCAAGAGCGTGGGAACACCGGGGAGCTGTTTTTT
TRBD2	TRBV4-1	few	TRBJ2-2	CASSRPGGGARGELFF	TGCGCCAGCAGCCGCCCGGGCGGGGGGGCTAGAGGGGAGCTGTTTTTT
.	TRBV19	many	TRBJ2-1	CASSRTYNEQFF	TGTGCCAGTAGTCGGACTTACAATGAGCAGTTCTTC
TRBD2	TRBV4-2	.	TRBJ2-7	CASSQEVGLAGEQYF	TGTGCCAGCAGCCAAGAAGTGGGACTAGCCGGCGAGCAGTACTTC
.	TRBV12-3/TRBV12-4	few	TRBJ2-1	CASSSGLLNEQFF	TGTGCCAGCAGTTCCGGACTGCTCAATGAGCAGTTCTTC
.	TRBV7-6	few	TRBJ2-2	CAPYRGDTGELFF	TGTGCCCCCTATAGGGGGGACACCGGGGAGCTGTTTTTT
.	TRBV7-6	many	TRBJ2-7	CASSPDSTYEQYF	TGTGCCAGCAGCCCGGACAGCACTTACGAGCAGTACTTC
.	TRBV7-9	many	TRBJ2-2	CASRQSTGELFF	TGTGCCAGCAGACAGAGCACCGGGGAGCTGTTTTTT
.	TRBV7-2	.	TRBJ1-1	CASSLALLFTEAFF	TGTGCCAGCAGCTTAGCGCTCCTTTTTACTGAAGCTTTCTTT
.	TRBV12-5	many	TRBJ2-2	CASGLGGELFF	TGTGCTAGTGGTTTAGGCGGGGAGCTGTTTTTT
.	TRBV6-6	few	TRBJ2-5	CASSGPPDRHQETQYF	TGTGCCAGCAGTGGCCCTCCCGACAGGCACCAAGAGACCCAGTACTTC
.	TRBV5-1	once	TRBJ1-1	CASSLSGYSMNTEAFF	TGCGCCAGCAGCTTGTCTGGGTACAGCATGAACACTGAAGCTTTCTTT
TRBD1	TRBV5-1	few	TRBJ1-2	CASSPGATGEISLSYGYTF	TGCGCCAGCAGTCCAGGGGCCACAGGGGAAATTTCGTTGAGCTATGGCTACACCTTC
TRBD1	TRBV20-1	once	TRBJ2-7	CSARGQGAFEQYF	TGCAGTGCGAGGGGACAGGGGGCGTTCGAGCAGTACTTC
TRBD1	TRBV27	few	TRBJ2-5	CASSLHRGISYQETQYF	TGTGCCAGCAGTTTACACAGGGGGATTTCTTACCAAGAGACCCAGTACTTC
.	TRBV19	few	TRBJ1-1	CASSIKGGTGRAVNTEAFF	TGTGCCAGTAGTATTAAGGGGGGCACAGGGCGGGCCGTGAACACTGAAGCTTTCTTT
TRBD1	TRBV7-9	many	TRBJ2-3	CAIIWDRGTDTQYF	TGTGCCATAATTTGGGACAGGGGCACAGATACGCAGTATTTT
TRBD1	TRBV20-1	.	TRBJ1-2	CSARDELRDREGGYTF	TGCAGTGCTAGAGATGAGTTAAGGGACAGGGAAGGTGGCTACACCTTC
.	TRBV6-5	few	TRBJ1-6	CASRMGTQFAPLHF	TGTGCCAGCAGAATGGGGACACAATTCGCCCCCCTCCACTTT
.	TRBV6-2/TRBV6-3	once	TRBJ2-7	CASSYEVTTYEQYF	TGTGCCAGCAGTTATGAAGTGACCACCTACGAGCAGTACTTC
.	TRBV27	.	TRBJ2-2	CASSPFLGGSGELFF	TGTGCCAGCAGTCCCTTTCTTGGGGGATCGGGGGAGCTGTTTTTT
TRBD2	TRBV29-1	once	TRBJ2-2	CSPGGGSTGELFF	TGCAGCCCCGGGGGGGGGAGCACCGGGGAGCTGTTTTTT
.	TRBV6-6	.	TRBJ1-5	CASSYLQAGHSNQPQHF	TGTGCCAGCAGTTACCTCCAGGCAGGGCATAGCAATCAGCCCCAGCATTTT
.	TRBV9	few	TRBJ1-1	CASSVAQGSTEAFF	TGTGCCAGCAGCGTAGCTCAGGGATCCACTGAAGCTTTCTTT
TRBD2	TRBV12-3/TRBV12-4	many	TRBJ2-2	CASSPVAGGLPGELFF	TGTGCCAGCAGTCCCGTAGCGGGGGGCCTACCCGGGGAGCTGTTTTTT
.	TRBV6-6	.	TRBJ1-1	CASSYSREKVAEAFF	TGTGCCAGCAGTTACTCCCGGGAAAAGGTGGCCGAAGCTTTCTTT
.	TRBV27	.	TRBJ2-3	CASSLRAGSTDTQYF	TGTGCCAGCAGTTTAAGGGCAGGGAGCACAGATACGCAGTATTTT
.	TRBV7-2	many	TRBJ2-1	CASSLGEGALLYNEQFF	TGTGCCAGCAGCTTAGGGGAGGGGGCCCTACTATACAATGAGCAGTTCTTC
.	TRBV14	.	TRBJ1-2	CASSQRPALWGYTF	TGTGCCAGCAGCCAACGTCCGGCTCTCTGGGGCTACACCTTC
TRBD1	TRBV12-3/TRBV12-4	few	TRBJ1-5	CASSTDRGTSNQPQHF	TGTGCCAGCAGTACCGACAGGGGCACCAGCAATCAGCCCCAGCATTTT
TRBD1	TRBV11-3	few	TRBJ2-2	CASSSYRGTGELFF	TGTGCCAGCAGCTCCTACAGGGGCACCGGGGAGCTGTTTTTT
TRBD2	TRBV7-9	many	TRBJ2-1	CASSLGTGTSYEQFF	TGTGCCAGCAGCTTAGGCACCGGGACTAGCTATGAGCAGTTCTTC
.	TRBV2	.	TRBJ2-5	CASTGVREGQETQYF	TGTGCCAGCACCGGGGTCAGGGAAGGCCAAGAGACCCAGTACTTC
TRBD1	TRBV20-1	.	TRBJ2-1	CSARHRGSSYNEQFF	TGCAGTGCTAGACACAGGGGGAGCTCCTACAATGAGCAGTTCTTC
.	TRBV15	.	TRBJ2-1	CATSVTGHNEQFF	TGTGCCACCAGTGTGACTGGCCACAATGAGCAGTTCTTC
.	TRBV7-2	many	TRBJ1-6	CASSLGVLIPHNSPLHF	TGTGCCAGCAGCTTAGGGGTACTAATTCCCCATAATTCACCCCTCCACTTT
TRBD1	TRBV6-8	few	TRBJ1-5	CASSSSRDRENQPQHF	TGTGCCAGCAGTTCTTCTCGGGACAGGGAGAATCAGCCCCAGCATTTT
.	TRBV27	.	TRBJ1-2	CASSFGARRDDLGGYTF	TGTGCCAGCAGTTTTGGCGCGCGGAGGGATGACCTTGGTGGCTACACCTTC
TRBD1	TRBV27	few	TRBJ2-7	CASSLRPQGNHEQYF	TGTGCCAGCAGTTTACGGCCACAGGGGAACCACGAGCAGTACTTC
.	TRBV7-9	.	TRBJ2-7	CASRGGASYEQYF	TGTGCCAGCAGAGGAGGGGCCTCCTACGAGCAGTACTTC
.	TRBV25-1	.	TRBJ2-1	CASSEVGAADEQFF	TGTGCCAGCAGTGAAGTTGGGGCGGCCGATGAGCAGTTCTTC
.	TRBV7-9	many	TRBJ1-2	CASRDGTGDGYTF	TGTGCCAGCAGAGACGGGACGGGAGATGGCTACACCTTC
.	TRBV19	.	TRBJ1-6	CASSMGQGSPLHF	TGTGCCAGTAGTATGGGCCAGGGCTCACCCCTCCACTTT
.	TRBV6-1	few	TRBJ2-3	CASSEFRSSTDTQYF	TGTGCCAGCAGTGAATTTCGATCTAGCACAGATACGCAGTATTTT
TRBD2	TRBV4-1	.	TRBJ2-1	CASSLGGGSTEQFF	TGCGCCAGCAGCCTTGGCGGGGGGTCGACTGAGCAGTTCTTC
TRBD1	TRBV24-1	.	TRBJ2-2	CATSDRQGADTGELFF	TGTGCCACCAGTGATCGACAGGGGGCGGACACCGGGGAGCTGTTTTTT
.	TRBV7-4	.	TRBJ2-5	CASIGSRGAETQYF	TGTGCCAGCATCGGGTCTCGGGGGGCCGAGACCCAGTACTTC